This T cell receptor (beta chain) is drawn from a study of cytomegalovirus exposure and HLA in healthy donors. Findings of the study overall: Later analysis identified several of the most significant clusters that appeared linked to common viral pathogens.

Both 60 Vbeta primers and 13 Jbeta primers went into the PCR. TCRdb's table, derived via immunoSEQ multiplex PCR, lists solely in-frame clones and lacks some. This table holds tens of thousands of clones, around four fifths found once. CDR1 and CDR2 from the germline V gene are SGHRS and YFSETQ. J gave up 5 bases and V 4 bases, and 7 bases lay outside the gene matches. The CDR3 spans 16 residues. As for this clone: Its target is not known.

The chain employs TRBV5-1 and TRBJ2-3; 13 bases align to TRBD2. Source material: PBMCs. This TCR was recovered from a middle-aged woman in good health and CMV-seronegative. Here the CDR3 reads CASSQTSGRARDTQYF. CDR3 nucleotides: TGCGCCAGCAGCCAAACTAGCGGGAGGGCCAGAGATACGCAGTATTTT.